Each of the 10 T cell receptor beta chains below was sequenced from the same sample in a study of blood T cell repertoires in COVID-19 (dated by TCRdb to the early 2020s). Library method: the immunoSEQ multiplex PCR assay. TCRdb obtained this table from immuneACCESS and retained in-frame rearrangements with V and J assigned. These tables miss some clones; where compared with another copy, unresolved V genes account for less than half of the shortfall, and the remainder is unexplained. The sample has about 180,000 clones on record, roughly 88% of them singletons. The top ten clonotypes cover 6.5% to 7.5% of the sample. What was sequenced was peripheral blood. The receptors were gathered from a man older than 75 with COVID-19, enrolled during active disease.

This chain connects TRBV6-5 to TRBJ2-5; no clear D gene. The CDR3 runs to 14 residues. Trimming shortened V by 4 bases and J by 5 bases, and 14 bases separated the two germline ends. CDR1 and CDR2 from the germline V gene are MNHEY and SVGAGI. The CDR3 spells CASSSLQLVETQYF. The CDR3 nucleotides are TGTGCCAGCAGTTCCCTCCAACTCGTCGAGACCCAGTACTTC.

This chain connects TRBV3-1 (or the pseudogene TRBV3-2) to TRBJ1-4; unclear D gene. V was clipped by 5 bases and J by 8 bases, with 18 bases between them. The CDR3 loop spans 15 amino acids. Germline CDR1 is LGHDT and CDR2 is YNNKEL (reference sequence). In nucleotides, the CDR3 is TGTGCCAGCAGCACCCGTTCTGGGCTTGGAGAAAAACTGTTTTTT. Translated, it gives CASSTRSGLGEKLFF.

This chain joins TRBV6-5 and TRBJ2-1; possible D gene TRBD1, 6 bases. Germline values: CDR1 MNHEY, CDR2 SVGAGI. Trimming stripped 0 bases from V and 8 bases from J, with 14 bases between. The CDR3 length is 15 residues. The CDR3 region has the DNA TGTGCCAGCAGTTACTCAACTGAACAGGGAGATGAGCAGTTCTTC. Translated, it gives CASSYSTEQGDEQFF.

This clone has a single count. This chain uses TRBV9 with TRBJ2-5; 8 bases match TRBD1. Per the germline V gene, CDR1 is SGDLS and CDR2 is YYNGEE. CDR3 length: 16 amino acids. The V gene end was trimmed by 1 base and the J gene end by 9 bases; junction bases not matched to a gene: 14. The CDR3 spells CASSVSAGGEIMAQYF. CDR3 nucleotide sequence: TGTGCCAGCAGCGTAAGCGCAGGGGGCGAAATTATGGCCCAGTACTTC.

The V and J genes are TRBV2 and TRBJ1-4, with D possibly matching TRBD1 (6 bases). The germline gives CDR1 SNHLY, CDR2 FYNNEI. This CDR3 spans 15 amino acids. V lost 3 bases to trimming and J lost 5 bases, with 13 bases between them. CDR3 sequence reads: CASSDLGGRNEKLFF. The CDR3 bases are TGTGCCAGCAGTGACCTTGGGGGCCGAAATGAAAAACTGTTTTTT.

This chain connects TRBV5-1 to TRBJ2-3; D is unresolved. CDR3 length equals 12 residues. CDR1 SGHRS and CDR2 YFSETQ come from the germline V gene. Trimming removed 4 bases from V and 6 bases from J, with 9 bases in between. CDR3 DNA: TGCGCCAGCAGCCCCGGCAGGGATACGCAGTATTTT. It specifies CASSPGRDTQYF.

This chain connects TRBV2 to TRBJ2-5; D gene unclear. The germline gives CDR1 SNHLY, CDR2 FYNNEI. Trimming pared 6 bases from V and 0 bases from J, leaving 5 bases between. The CDR3 runs to 12 residues. CDR3 in DNA: TGTGCCAGCAGGAGGAACCAAGAGACCCAGTACTTC. It is translated as CASRRNQETQYF.

The chain couples TRBV10-3 to TRBJ2-7; a weak D match, TRBD2 (6 bases). V lost 4 bases and J 5 bases, leaving 9 bases between the germline ends. The germline V gene has CDR1 ENHRY and CDR2 SYGVKD. There are 12 residues in the CDR3. DNA of the CDR3: TGTGCCATCAGTGTGGCTAGCGACGAGCAGTACTTC. This sequence encodes CAISVASDEQYF.

The chain couples TRBV18 to TRBJ2-7; D is perhaps TRBD1 (5 bases). V dropped 3 bases and J dropped 5 bases, with 8 bases sitting between them. Germline lookup yields CDR1 KGHSH and CDR2 LQKENI. This CDR3 contains 12 residues. The CDR3 loop is CASSPSRDEQYF. The CDR3 DNA reads TGTGCCAGCTCACCGAGCAGGGACGAGCAGTACTTC.

This clone appeared a few times. CDR3 DNA: TGTGCCAGCAGCCAAGAAGCAGGGGAGGGTGGCTACACCTTC. This encodes CASSQEAGEGGYTF. This chain connects TRBV4-2 to TRBJ1-2; D possibly corresponds to TRBD1 (6 bases). Germline V lookup: CDR1 LGHNA, CDR2 YNFKEQ. The V and J ends lost 0 bases and 7 bases respectively, with 12 bases between them. The CDR3 consists of 14 residues.